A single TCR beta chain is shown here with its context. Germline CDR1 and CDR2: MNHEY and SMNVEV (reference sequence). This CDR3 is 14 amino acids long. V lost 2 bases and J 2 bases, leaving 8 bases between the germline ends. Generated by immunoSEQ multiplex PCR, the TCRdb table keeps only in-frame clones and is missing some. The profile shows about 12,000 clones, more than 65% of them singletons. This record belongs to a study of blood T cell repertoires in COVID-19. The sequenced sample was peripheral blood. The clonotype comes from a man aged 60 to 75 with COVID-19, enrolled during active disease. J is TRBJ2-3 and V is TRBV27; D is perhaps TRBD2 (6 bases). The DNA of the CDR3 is TGTGCCAGCAGTTTAGCGGGATACACAGATACGCAGTATTTT. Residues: CASSLAGYTDTQYF.